The 13 T cell receptor beta chains listed next were all sequenced from one sample in a study of control samples from healthy donors and cancer patients. Using immunoSEQ multiplex PCR, the repertoire was profiled, and TCRdb retains in-frame clones only, with some absent. Among some 130,000 clones, roughly 95% were seen once, and the ten largest hold less than 4.5%. Sequenced sample: blood. The origin of the receptors is a man aged 25-45 years in good health.

The V gene is TRBV29-1, the J gene TRBJ1-1, with unresolved D. Trimming stripped 2 bases from V and 1 base from J, with 5 bases between. The CDR3 has 12 amino acids. CDR1 and CDR2 from the germline V gene are SQVTM and ANQGSEA. CDR3 amino acids: CSVEQQNTEAFF. The CDR3 nucleotides read TGCAGCGTTGAACAGCAGAACACTGAAGCTTTCTTT.

This chain links TRBV28 with TRBJ1-4, with D perhaps matching TRBD1 (6 bases). The germline CDR1 and CDR2 sequences are MDHEN and SYDVKM. Trimming took 5 bases from V and 7 from J, leaving 17 bases between them. This CDR3 spans 15 amino acids. The CDR3 reads CASSPATGTAEKLFF. CDR3 DNA: TGTGCCAGCAGTCCCGCGACAGGAACAGCTGAAAAACTGTTTTTT.

The chain couples TRBV6-2 or TRBV6-3 to TRBJ2-3; D is ambiguous. The CDR3 sequence is 12 residues long. Trimming stripped 4 bases from V and 7 bases from J, with 9 bases between. CDR1 and CDR2 (germline): MNHEY, SVGEGT. CDR3 in DNA: TGTGCCAGCAGTTTTGGGGTTAATACGCAGTATTTT. The encoded protein is CASSFGVNTQYF.

The J gene is TRBJ2-2, the V gene TRBV7-6; the D gene is possibly TRBD2 (5 bases). The length of the CDR3 is 15 residues. V was cut by 5 bases and J by 1 base, with 11 bases left in between. The V gene's germline CDR1 is SGHVS and CDR2 FNYEAQ. The CDR3 DNA is TGTGCCAGCAGCCCAGTAGGACTGAACACCGGGGAGCTGTTTTTT. It encodes CASSPVGLNTGELFF.

This clone was detected once. The CDR3 loop is CASSVGGSYGYTF. In DNA form, the CDR3 reads TGTGCCAGCAGCGTAGGCGGATCCTATGGCTACACCTTC. The chain links TRBV9 to TRBJ1-2, with D unresolved. The germline V gene encodes CDR1 SGDLS and CDR2 YYNGEE. There are 13 residues in the CDR3. V was clipped by 0 bases and J by 4 bases, with 7 bases between them.

The count of this clone is one. The V gene is TRBV7-2, the J gene TRBJ2-1, with 12 bases matching TRBD2. With 4 bases clipped from V and 8 bases from J, the junction kept 3 bases outside the gene matches. CDR3 length: 14 residues. The germline CDR1 and CDR2 sequences are SGHTA and FQGNSA. CDR3 in DNA: TGTGCCAGCAGCTCTAGCGGGGGGGCCCATGAGCAGTTCTTC. This encodes CASSSSGGAHEQFF.

The chain uses TRBV11-2 and TRBJ2-7; D is uncertain. Per the germline V gene, CDR1 is SGHAT and CDR2 is FQNNGV. V was shortened by 2 bases and J by 2 bases, with 10 bases between the two germline ends. This CDR3 comprises 14 residues. The CDR3 region is CASSLIEGAYEQYF. The CDR3 nucleotides read TGTGCCAGCAGCTTAATTGAAGGAGCCTACGAGCAGTACTTC.

This clone has just one count. The chain is built from TRBV13 and TRBJ2-7, with D perhaps assigned TRBD1 or TRBD2 (5 bases each). The CDR3 totals 14 residues. Germline V gene sequence: CDR1 PRHDT, CDR2 FYEKMQ (reference sequence). Deletions cut 2 bases from V and 4 bases from J, with 12 bases between. CDR3 amino acids: CASSLRGETYEQYF. CDR3 bases: TGTGCCAGCAGCTTAAGAGGGGAGACTTACGAGCAGTACTTC.

The chain couples TRBV7-9 to TRBJ2-1; D is possibly TRBD1 (6 bases). Per the germline V gene, CDR1 is SEHNR and CDR2 is FQNEAQ (reference sequence). Trimming took off 1 base at V and 3 bases at J, with 10 bases between the two ends. The CDR3 has 15 residues. The CDR3 reads CASSLGDISYNEQFF. The CDR3 nucleotides are TGTGCCAGCAGCTTAGGGGACATTAGCTACAATGAGCAGTTCTTC.

The genes are TRBV10-2 and TRBJ2-5; perhaps TRBD1 as D (5 bases). Per germline, CDR1 WSHSY and CDR2 SAAADI. This CDR3 is 15 amino acids long. V was trimmed by 5 bases and J by 4 bases, leaving 17 bases between them. As DNA, the CDR3 is TGCGCCAGCAGTTTAGCCCTAGGGGATGCAGAGACCCAGTACTTC. Translating gives CASSLALGDAETQYF.

V usage is TRBV3-1 (or the pseudogene TRBV3-2) and J usage is TRBJ1-1, with unresolved D. The CDR3 length is 15 residues. CDR1 is LGHDT and CDR2 is YNNKEL in the germline V gene (reference sequence). V lost 3 bases to trimming and J lost 0 bases, with 11 bases between them. The CDR3 coding sequence is TGTGCCAGCAGCCATCTATTAACACTGAACACTGAAGCTTTCTTT. This translates into CASSHLLTLNTEAFF.

The chain combines TRBV28 with TRBJ2-7, with 10 bases aligning to TRBD1. V was pared by 5 bases and J by 0 bases, with 4 bases of the junction left unmatched. CDR3 length: 15 amino acids. Germline CDR1 is MDHEN and CDR2 is SYDVKM. CDR3 sequence reads: CASSRTGGNSYEQYF. For the CDR3, the DNA is TGTGCCAGCAGTAGGACAGGGGGAAACTCCTACGAGCAGTACTTC. The full variable domain, rest sourced from reference TRBV28 and TRBJ2-7, is DVKVTQSSRYLVKRTGEKVFLECVQDMDHENMFWYRQDPGLGLRLIYFSYDVKMKEKGDIPEGYSVSREKKERFSLILESASTNQTSMYLCASSRTGGNSYEQYFGPGTRLTVT.

This clone has only one observation. V usage is TRBV25-1 and J usage is TRBJ1-2, with D possibly matching TRBD1 (5 bases). Germline lookup yields CDR1 MGHDK and CDR2 SYGVNS. The CDR3 is 15 residues long. V was shortened by 4 bases and J by 1 base, with 13 bases between the two germline ends. The CDR3 region has the DNA TGTGCCAGCAGTGGGGCTGGGGACTTTAACTATGGCTACACCTTC. Its protein product is CASSGAGDFNYGYTF.